Following are 16 T cell receptor beta chains from one sample sequenced in a study of shared clonotypes between healthy human individuals. The naive CD8 population came from CD45RO-negative cells selected for CCR7, without terminally differentiated effector memory CD45RA+ cells. TCRdb's copy holds only in-frame clones and misses some; the assay was immunoSEQ multiplex PCR. The sample lists about 2,200,000 clones; approximately 94% were seen once. Sequenced sample: naive CD8+ T cells from PBMCs. The receptors here all came from a man aged 18 to 30 in good health. Some clones in this sample may be carry-over from other donors' samples.

The J gene is TRBJ2-7, the V gene TRBV27; 13 bases are a match to TRBD2. Germline V gene data show CDR1 as MNHEY and CDR2 as SMNVEV (reference sequence). Trimming took 11 bases from V and 7 from J; bases not matched to a gene: 8. This CDR3 spans 13 amino acids. This chain's CDR3 is CASGLAGAEEQYF. The DNA of the CDR3 is TGTGCCTCCGGACTAGCGGGAGCGGAGGAGCAGTACTTC.

This chain uses TRBV6-1 with TRBJ2-2; D not resolved. The CDR3 consists of 16 residues. Germline V gene data show CDR1 as MNHNS and CDR2 as SASEGT. V was trimmed by 4 bases and J by 0 bases, leaving 12 bases between them. The CDR3 region has the DNA TGTGCCAGCAGTGCCAGGACGGCTCCGAACACCGGGGAGCTGTTTTTT. Its protein is CASSARTAPNTGELFF.

The chain is built from TRBV29-1 and TRBJ1-3; D ambiguous. Between the trimmed V and J ends, which lost 6 bases and 4 bases, there was a span of 13 bases. The CDR3 has 13 residues. From germline, CDR1 is SQVTM and CDR2 ANQGSEA. Here the CDR3 reads CSVLGPVGNTIYF. CDR3 coding DNA: TGCAGCGTGCTCGGACCAGTCGGAAACACCATATATTTT.

The V call is TRBV28, the J call TRBJ1-3; D is uncertain. The CDR3 sequence is 13 residues long. Germline V gene sequence: CDR1 MDHEN, CDR2 SYDVKM. V was clipped by 3 bases and J by 4 bases, with 7 bases between them. The CDR3 DNA is TGTGCCAGCAGTTTTACCATAGGAAACACCATATATTTT. Translating it yields CASSFTIGNTIYF.

In its sample, this clone was seen once. The chain uses TRBV5-1 and TRBJ2-2; D could derive from TRBD1 or TRBD2 (5 bases each). V lost 0 bases, J lost 4 bases, and 13 bases lay in between. This CDR3 is 16 amino acids long. CDR1 and CDR2 from the germline V gene are SGHRS and YFSETQ. CDR3 sequence (DNA): TGCGCCAGCAGCTTGGGCTGGGACCCGACCACCGGGGAGCTGTTTTTT. Amino acid sequence: CASSLGWDPTTGELFF.

The rearrangement joins TRBV30 to TRBJ1-1, with D unresolved. Germline assignment: CDR1 GTSNPN and CDR2 SVGIG (reference sequence). The CDR3 length is 13 residues. With 0 bases removed from V and 10 bases from J, the gap between germline ends came to 15 bases. The CDR3 sequence: CAWSVAKGTVAFF. Here the CDR3 DNA reads TGTGCCTGGAGTGTAGCTAAGGGTACGGTAGCTTTCTTT.

The chain uses TRBV6-9 and TRBJ2-7, with D perhaps matching TRBD1 or TRBD2 (5 bases each). Germline-derived CDR1 and CDR2 are MNHGY and SVAAGI. This CDR3 contains 15 residues. V lost 11 bases to trimming and J lost 7 bases, with 27 bases between them. The CDR3 loop is CADSRRDAVPGEQYF. CDR3 in DNA: TGTGCCGACTCCCGACGGGACGCCGTCCCCGGGGAGCAGTACTTC.

This chain links TRBV28 with TRBJ2-7; 10 nucleotides agree with TRBD2. CDR1 MDHEN and CDR2 SYDVKM come from the germline V gene. V shed 1 base and J 2 bases; nucleotides not matched to a gene: 11. The CDR3 loop spans 18 amino acids. The CDR3 loop is CASSLLEREGPKTYEQYF. CDR3 nucleotide sequence: TGTGCCAGCAGTTTATTGGAGCGGGAGGGCCCCAAAACCTACGAGCAGTACTTC. The entire variable domain, with the rest obtained from reference TRBV28 and TRBJ2-7, is as follows: DVKVTQSSRYLVKRTGEKVFLECVQDMDHENMFWYRQDPGLGLRLIYFSYDVKMKEKGDIPEGYSVSREKKERFSLILESASTNQTSMYLCASSLLEREGPKTYEQYFGPGTRLTVT.

The V call is TRBV5-1, the J call TRBJ2-3; TRBD1 or TRBD2 may be the D gene (5 bases each). V lost 0 bases to trimming and J lost 4 bases, with 15 bases between them. The CDR3 extends over 16 amino acids. Germline-derived CDR1 and CDR2 are SGHRS and YFSETQ. The CDR3 region has the DNA TGCGCCAGCAGCTTGGTGCCGGGACCCGGGGCAGATACGCAGTATTTT. It specifies CASSLVPGPGADTQYF.

CDR3 residues: CASSNRGSRNYGYTF. CDR3 coding DNA: TGTGCCAGCAGCAATCGGGGTTCCCGCAACTATGGCTACACCTTC. The J gene is TRBJ1-2, the V gene TRBV21-1. TRBV21-1 constitutes a pseudogene. CDR3 length equals 15 residues.

The chain carries TRBV11-1 and TRBJ1-1; no firm D call. Germline V CDR1 and CDR2: SGHAT, FQDESV (reference sequence). With 1 base removed from V and 5 bases from J, the gap between germline ends came to 11 bases. The CDR3 runs 14 residues. CDR3 amino acids: CASSLGGSWTEAFF. In nucleotides, the CDR3 is TGTGCCAGCAGCTTAGGGGGTTCGTGGACTGAAGCTTTCTTT.

The V and J genes are TRBV4-1 and TRBJ2-1, with 9 bases fitting TRBD1. Unmatched junction bases numbered 1, after V lost 1 base and J lost 3 bases. The CDR3 runs to 15 residues. In germline, CDR1 is MGHRA, CDR2 YSYEKL. CDR3 coding DNA: TGCGCCAGCAGCCAAGCGGGACAGGGCTACAATGAGCAGTTCTTC. Protein sequence: CASSQAGQGYNEQFF.

This clone was observed once. One junction end does not reproduce the germline sequence, and a read error may be involved. In DNA, the CDR3 is TGTGCCAGCAGCGCCGGGACTAGTCGAGGCCTGACTTTC. Its translation: CASSAGTSRGLTF. The chain couples TRBV5-1 to TRBJ2-6, with TRBD2 matching 8 bases. The CDR3 is 13 amino acids. The germline V gene encodes CDR1 SGHRS and CDR2 YFSETQ.

The chain uses TRBV14 and TRBJ1-2; maybe TRBD1 (5 bases). From germline, CDR1 is SGHDN and CDR2 FVKESK. V shed 0 bases and J shed 6 bases, with 14 bases lying between them. The CDR3 runs 15 residues. CDR3 in amino acids: CASSQDRAGRDGYTF. CDR3 in DNA: TGTGCCAGCAGCCAAGATCGGGCAGGGAGGGATGGCTACACCTTC.

This chain connects TRBV7-9 to TRBJ2-1, with a weak D call TRBD1 (6 bases). Trimming took 3 bases from V and 7 from J, leaving 19 bases between them. The germline V gene encodes CDR1 SEHNR and CDR2 FQNEAQ (reference sequence). The CDR3 covers 16 residues. This CDR3 is CASSLLSTGPGNEQFF. CDR3 sequence (DNA): TGTGCCAGCAGCTTGTTATCGACAGGCCCGGGGAATGAGCAGTTCTTC.

J is TRBJ2-7 and V is TRBV5-4; 10 bases align to TRBD1. CDR1 and CDR2 from the germline V gene are SGHNT and YYREEE (reference sequence). After removal of 3 bases from V and 2 bases from J, the junction contained 5 bases not matched to a gene. The CDR3 spans 15 residues. The CDR3 protein is CASSSPGQGTYEQYF. The DNA for the CDR3 is TGTGCCAGCAGCTCTCCGGGACAGGGGACCTACGAGCAGTACTTC.